Listed here is a single T cell receptor beta chain. The data are from a study of blood T cell repertoires in COVID-19. Authors' data handling: Nucleated cell number was recorded as an estimate derived from reference gene primer amplification. Only in-frame clones appear in the TCRdb table, and some are missing; sequencing was by immunoSEQ multiplex PCR. V and J calls and clone size are those listed in that table; D and trimming were worked out from the DNA. The sample holds approximately 240,000 clones, about 85% seen once. Per germline, CDR1 MNHEY and CDR2 SMNVEV (reference sequence). The CDR3 sequence is 15 residues long. V lost 3 bases and J lost 7, with 16 bases in between.

The sequence was collected from a woman in her twenties or thirties with acute COVID-19. The chain combines TRBV27 with TRBJ2-1, with TRBD2 as a possible D gene (6 bases). Sample: PBMCs or T cells enriched from blood (not recorded which). CDR3 amino acids: CASSFATRRSNEQFF. The CDR3 DNA follows: TGTGCCAGCAGTTTCGCGACTAGGCGCTCTAATGAGCAGTTCTTC.